This TCR beta chain was obtained from a study of cytomegalovirus exposure and HLA in healthy donors. Overall study findings and caveats: Common viral pathogens seemed to be connected with several of the most significant clusters, according to a later analysis. Presence/absence analyses treated sequencing depth as roughly uniform across donors. There were some 150 TCR beta chains listed as cytomegalovirus-associated.

The study ran its PCR with 60 Vbeta and 13 Jbeta primers. Only in-frame clones appear in the TCRdb table, and some are missing; sequencing was by immunoSEQ multiplex PCR. This repertoire shows about 120,000 clones, less than 90% found once; its top ten account for 15% to 20%. V was trimmed by 7 bases and J by 5 bases, leaving 14 bases between them. The CDR3 spans 13 residues. Germline CDR1 LNHDA, CDR2 SQIVND (reference sequence). This clone was observed once. The antigen is not known. The receptor was derived from a man between 18 and 35 years old in good health and CMV-seropositive. The chain joins TRBV19 to TRBJ1-2, with TRBD1 as a possible D gene (6 bases). Sequencing input: PBMCs. CDR3 coding DNA: TGTGCCAGTAACCTACAGGGTGTATATGGCTACACCTTC. This gives the protein CASNLQGVYGYTF.